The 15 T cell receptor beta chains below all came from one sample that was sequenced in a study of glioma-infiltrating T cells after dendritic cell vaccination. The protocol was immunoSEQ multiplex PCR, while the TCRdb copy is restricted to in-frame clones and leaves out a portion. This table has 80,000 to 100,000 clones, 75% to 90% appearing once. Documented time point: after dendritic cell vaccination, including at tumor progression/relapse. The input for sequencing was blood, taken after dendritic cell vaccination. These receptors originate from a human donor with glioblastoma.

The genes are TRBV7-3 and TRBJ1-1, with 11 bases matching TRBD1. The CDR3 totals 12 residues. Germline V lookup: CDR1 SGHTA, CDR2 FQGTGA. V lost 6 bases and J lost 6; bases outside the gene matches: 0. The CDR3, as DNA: TGTGCCAGCAGGGGACAGGGGGCTGAAGCTTTCTTT. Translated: CASRGQGAEAFF. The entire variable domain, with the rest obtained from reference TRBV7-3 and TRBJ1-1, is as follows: GAGVSQTPSNKVTEKGKYVELRCDPISGHTALYWYRQSLGQGPEFLIYFQGTGAADDSGLPNDRFFAVRPEGSVSTLKIQRTERGDSAVYLCASRGQGAEAFFGQGTRLTVV.

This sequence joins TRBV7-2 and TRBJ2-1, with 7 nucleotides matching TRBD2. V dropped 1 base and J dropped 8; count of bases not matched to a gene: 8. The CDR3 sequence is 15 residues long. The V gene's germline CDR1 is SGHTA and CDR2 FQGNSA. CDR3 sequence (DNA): TGTGCCAGCAGCTTAGAATGGACTAGTTCCCATGAGCAGTTCTTC. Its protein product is CASSLEWTSSHEQFF.

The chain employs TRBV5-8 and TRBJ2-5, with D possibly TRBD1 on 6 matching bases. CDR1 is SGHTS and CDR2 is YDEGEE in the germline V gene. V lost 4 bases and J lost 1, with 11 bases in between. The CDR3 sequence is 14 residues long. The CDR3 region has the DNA TGTGCCAGCAGCACCGGACAGCGCCAAGAGACCCAGTACTTC. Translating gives CASSTGQRQETQYF. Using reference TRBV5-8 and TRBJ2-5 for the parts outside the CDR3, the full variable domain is EAGVTQSPTHLIKTRGQQATLRCSPISGHTSVYWYQQALGLGLQFLLWYDEGEERNRGNFPPRFSGRQFPNYSSELNVNALELEDSALYLCASSTGQRQETQYFGPGTRLLVL.

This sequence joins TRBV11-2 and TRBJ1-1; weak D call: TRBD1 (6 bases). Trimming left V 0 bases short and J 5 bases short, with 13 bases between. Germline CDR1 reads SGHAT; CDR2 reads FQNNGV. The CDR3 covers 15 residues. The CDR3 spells CASSLEIAGVTEAFF. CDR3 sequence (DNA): TGTGCCAGCAGCTTAGAAATCGCAGGGGTGACTGAAGCTTTCTTT.

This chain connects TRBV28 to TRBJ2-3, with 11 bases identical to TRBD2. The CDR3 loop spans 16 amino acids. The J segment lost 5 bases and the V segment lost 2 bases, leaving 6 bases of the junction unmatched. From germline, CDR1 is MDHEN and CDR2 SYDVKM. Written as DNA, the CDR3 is TGTGCCAGCAGTTTAGTACTAGCGGGAGTGAGAGATACGCAGTATTTT. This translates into CASSLVLAGVRDTQYF.

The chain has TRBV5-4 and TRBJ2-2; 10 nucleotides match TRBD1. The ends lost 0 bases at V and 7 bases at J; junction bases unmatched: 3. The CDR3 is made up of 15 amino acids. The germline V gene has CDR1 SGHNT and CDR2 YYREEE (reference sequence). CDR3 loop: CASSLGDRGIGELFF. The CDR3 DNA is TGTGCCAGCAGCTTGGGGGACAGGGGTATCGGGGAGCTGTTTTTT.

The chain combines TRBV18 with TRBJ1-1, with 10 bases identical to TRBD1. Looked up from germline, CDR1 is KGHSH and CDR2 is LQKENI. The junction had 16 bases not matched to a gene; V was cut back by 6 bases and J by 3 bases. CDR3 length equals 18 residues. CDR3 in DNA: TGTGCCAGCTCTCGAGACACCCGGGACAGGGGCATATACACTGAAGCTTTCTTT. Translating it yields CASSRDTRDRGIYTEAFF.

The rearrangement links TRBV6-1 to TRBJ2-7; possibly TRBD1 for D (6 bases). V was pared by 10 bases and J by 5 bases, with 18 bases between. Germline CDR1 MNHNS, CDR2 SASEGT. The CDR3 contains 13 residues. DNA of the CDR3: TGTGCCACTACCCGGGACAACCTCAACGAGCAGTACTTC. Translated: CATTRDNLNEQYF.

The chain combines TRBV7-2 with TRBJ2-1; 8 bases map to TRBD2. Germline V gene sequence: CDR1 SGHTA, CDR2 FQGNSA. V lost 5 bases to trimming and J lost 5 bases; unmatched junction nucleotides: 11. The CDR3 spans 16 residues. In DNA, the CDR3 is TGTGCCAGCAGCACACCGCGGGGGGCGCCCCACAATGAGCAGTTCTTC. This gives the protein CASSTPRGAPHNEQFF.

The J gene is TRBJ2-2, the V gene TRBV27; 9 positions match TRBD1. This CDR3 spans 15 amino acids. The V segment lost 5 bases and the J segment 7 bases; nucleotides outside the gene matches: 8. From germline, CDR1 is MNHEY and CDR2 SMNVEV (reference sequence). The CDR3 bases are TGTGCCAGCAGTCTCCGGGACAGGGTTGGCGGGGAGCTGTTTTTT. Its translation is CASSLRDRVGGELFF.

CDR3 region: CASSLEGWGGNTEAFF. CDR3 nucleotide sequence: TGTGCCAGCAGCTTGGAGGGGTGGGGGGGGAACACTGAAGCTTTCTTT. This chain links TRBV5-6 with TRBJ1-1; the D gene is possibly TRBD1 (5 bases). The V end was cut by 0 bases, the J end by 1 base, with 13 bases between. The CDR3 runs 16 residues. Germline CDR1 SGHDT, CDR2 YYEEEE.

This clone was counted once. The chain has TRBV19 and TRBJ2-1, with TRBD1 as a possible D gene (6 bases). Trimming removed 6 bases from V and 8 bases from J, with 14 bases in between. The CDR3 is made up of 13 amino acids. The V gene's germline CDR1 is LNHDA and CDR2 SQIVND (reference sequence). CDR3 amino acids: CASSPQGFDEQFF. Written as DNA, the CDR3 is TGTGCCAGTAGCCCGCAGGGGTTCGATGAGCAGTTCTTC. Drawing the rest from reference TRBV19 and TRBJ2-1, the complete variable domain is DGGITQSPKYLFRKEGQNVTLSCEQNLNHDAMYWYRQDPGQGLRLIYYSQIVNDFQKGDIAEGYSVSREKKESFPLTVTSAQKNPTAFYLCASSPQGFDEQFFGPGTRLTVL.

The CDR3 nucleotides read TGTGCCATCAGCGGAGGGTCCAGGGGGGCACGGAGTGAAGCTTTCTTT. This gives the protein CAISGGSRGARSEAFF. The chain uses TRBV10-3 and TRBJ1-1; 7 nucleotides agree with TRBD1. The ends lost 6 bases at V and 7 bases at J; junction bases unmatched: 17. CDR3 length: 16 residues. Germline V gives CDR1 ENHRY, CDR2 SYGVKD.

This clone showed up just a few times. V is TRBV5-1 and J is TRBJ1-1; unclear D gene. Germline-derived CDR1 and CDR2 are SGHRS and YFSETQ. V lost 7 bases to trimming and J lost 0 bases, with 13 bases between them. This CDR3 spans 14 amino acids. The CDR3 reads CASGRETLNTEAFF. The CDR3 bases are TGCGCCAGCGGGAGGGAAACCTTGAACACTGAAGCTTTCTTT.

CDR3 DNA: TGTGCCGGATCACTAGCGTACCGCACAGATACGCAGTATTTT. This encodes CAGSLAYRTDTQYF. The chain employs TRBV5-4 and TRBJ2-3, with 7 bases matching TRBD2. Germline V gene lookup returns CDR1 SGHNT and CDR2 YYREEE (reference sequence). This CDR3 is built from 14 residues. V was clipped by 10 bases and J by 1 base; unmatched bases: 9.